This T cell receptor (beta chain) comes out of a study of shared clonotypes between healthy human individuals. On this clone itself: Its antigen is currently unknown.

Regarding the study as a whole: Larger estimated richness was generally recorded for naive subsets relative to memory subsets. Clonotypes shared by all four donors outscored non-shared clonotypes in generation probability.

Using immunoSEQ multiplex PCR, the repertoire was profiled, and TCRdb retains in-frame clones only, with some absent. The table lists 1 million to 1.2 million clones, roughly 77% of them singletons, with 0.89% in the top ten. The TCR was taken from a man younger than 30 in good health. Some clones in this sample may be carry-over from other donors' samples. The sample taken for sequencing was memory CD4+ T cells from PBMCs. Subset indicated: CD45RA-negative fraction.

The CDR3 DNA reads TGTGCCAGACCCGGGACTAGCAACGAGCAGTACTTC. This encodes CARPGTSNEQYF. The gene calls are TRBV2 and TRBJ2-7, with 9 bases lining up with TRBD2. The CDR3 is 12 amino acids. Germline V gives CDR1 SNHLY, CDR2 FYNNEI. J gave up 5 bases and V 9 bases, and 5 bases lay outside the gene matches. The full variable domain, with the rest looked up from reference TRBV2 and TRBJ2-7, is EPEVTQTPSHQVTQMGQEVILRCVPISNHLYFYWYRQILGQKVEFLVSFYNNEISEKSEIFDDQFSVERPDGSNFTLKIRSTKLEDSAMYFCARPGTSNEQYFGPGTRLTVT.